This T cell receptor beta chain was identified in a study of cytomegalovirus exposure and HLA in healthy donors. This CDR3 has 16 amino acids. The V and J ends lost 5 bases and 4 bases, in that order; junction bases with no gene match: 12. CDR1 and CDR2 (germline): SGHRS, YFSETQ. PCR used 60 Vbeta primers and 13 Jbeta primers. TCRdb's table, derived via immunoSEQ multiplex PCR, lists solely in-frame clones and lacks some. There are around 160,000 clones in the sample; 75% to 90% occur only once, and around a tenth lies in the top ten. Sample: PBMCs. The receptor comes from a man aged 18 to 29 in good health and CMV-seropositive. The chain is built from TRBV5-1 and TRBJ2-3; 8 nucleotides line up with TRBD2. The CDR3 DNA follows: TGCGCCAGCAGAAACCCTGGGCGGGGGGACGCAGATACGCAGTATTTT. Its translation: CASRNPGRGDADTQYF.